A selection of T cell receptor beta chains follows, all from one sample in a study of T cells in Graves' hyperthyroidism and ophthalmopathy. TCRdb independently ran MiXCR on the multiplex PCR reads; one entry per CDR3 protein. The repertoire holds fewer than 650,000 distinct CDR3 sequences, with 12% to 15% as singletons. The sequencing sample was made of blood. Receptors originate from a woman aged 18 to 35 with Graves' ophthalmopathy. Both conserved end residues are part of each CDR3. The D gene is left open where the match is weak. Expanded clones are given a class, and other clones once, few, many or no size at all.

cdr3_length j_call clone_size d_call v_call cdr3_nt cdr3_aa
14 TRBJ2-1 - TRBD2 TRBV6-2/TRBV6-3 TGTGCCACCGAGGCTAGCGGGAGGATGAGGGAGCAGTTCTTC CATEASGRMREQFF
14 TRBJ1-4 - - TRBV3-1 TGTGCCAGCAGCCAAGAATGGACTAATGAAAAACTGTTTTTT CASSQEWTNEKLFF
13 TRBJ1-2 many - TRBV12-3/TRBV12-4 TGTGCCAGCAGTTTAAGCGGACTTTATGGCTACACCTTC CASSLSGLYGYTF
17 TRBJ1-1 few TRBD1 TRBV13 TGTGCCAGCAGCTTAGTATCCGACAGGGGAGAGAACACTGAAGCTTTCTTT CASSLVSDRGENTEAFF
12 TRBJ2-5 few - TRBV30 TGTGCCTGGAGTGGGACAGAGGAGACCCAGTACTTC CAWSGTEETQYF
14 TRBJ2-7 - TRBD1 TRBV9 TGTGCCAGCAGCGTGGGACAGGGGATCTACGAGCAGTACTTC CASSVGQGIYEQYF
15 TRBJ2-7 few - TRBV19 TGTGCCAGTAGTAACCTCCTAGGCCACCCCTACGAGCAGTACTTC CASSNLLGHPYEQYF
14 TRBJ2-7 many - TRBV2 TGTGCCAGCGCCTCGGGCGACAGCTTCTACGAGCAGTACTTC CASASGDSFYEQYF
14 TRBJ1-2 - - TRBV14 TGTGCCAGCAGCCCACAGTCGTGGGTGGGTGGCTACACCTTC CASSPQSWVGGYTF
17 TRBJ2-1 many - TRBV11-3 TGTGCCAGCAGCTATCTCGGGGGTGACCTATCCTACAATGAGCAGTTCTTC CASSYLGGDLSYNEQFF
18 TRBJ2-3 - TRBD2 TRBV24-1 TGTGCCACCAGTGGTCCACTAGCGGGAGGGCCTATCACAGATACGCAGTATTTT CATSGPLAGGPITDTQYF
14 TRBJ2-2 many - TRBV11-2 TGTGCCAGCACCAGAAGGGGGGGAACCGGGGAGCTGTTTTTT CASTRRGGTGELFF
14 TRBJ2-5 few - TRBV24-1 TGTGCCACCAGTGATTTGAGGGAGCTCGAGACCCAGTACTTC CATSDLRELETQYF
13 TRBJ1-6 few TRBD1 TRBV28 TGTGCCAGCCGGGGACAGCCTAATTCACCCCTCCACTTT CASRGQPNSPLHF
15 TRBJ1-2 many TRBD1 TRBV3-1 TGTGCCAGCAGATATGGGGGACAGGGCTCTTCAGGCTACACCTTC CASRYGGQGSSGYTF
16 TRBJ2-2 - TRBD1 TRBV7-3 TGTGCCAGCAGGAAGGATACAGGGGCGAACACCGGGGAGCTGTTTTTT CASRKDTGANTGELFF
15 TRBJ2-7 many - TRBV11-2 TGTGCCAGCAGCCGACCGCGGCTAGCGAGGCACGAGCAGTACTTC CASSRPRLARHEQYF
12 TRBJ2-7 many - TRBV30 TGTGCCTGGGGAGTGAGTGGCTACGAGCAGTACTTC CAWGVSGYEQYF
12 TRBJ1-1 many - TRBV2 TGTGCCAGCACCGAGGGGAGCACTGAAGCTTTCTTT CASTEGSTEAFF
12 TRBJ1-1 many TRBD1 TRBV12-3/TRBV12-4 TGTGCCAGCAGCCCCGGGACAGGGGTGGCTTTCTTT CASSPGTGVAFF
14 TRBJ2-1 many TRBD2 TRBV20-1 TGCAGTGCTGCGGGACTAGCGGGGTACAATGAGCAGTTCTTC CSAAGLAGYNEQFF
15 TRBJ1-6 few - TRBV7-2 TGTGCCAGCAGCTTAGCGCAGGAACCCAATTCACCCCTCCACTTT CASSLAQEPNSPLHF